The subject of this entry is one T cell receptor beta chain. Its antigen is currently unknown. The sample comes from a study of shared clonotypes between healthy human individuals. Whole-study findings and limits: Clonotypes not shared had lower generation probabilities than those common to all four donors.

Germline V CDR1 and CDR2: SGHRS, YFSETQ. The V and J ends lost 0 bases and 6 bases respectively, with 12 bases between them. The CDR3 has 14 amino acids. Execution of the assay was at deep level. Sorted-subset replicate PCR reactions were performed with around 210 ng DNA, corresponding to roughly 30,000 T cell genomes. Clones were sequenced by immunoSEQ multiplex PCR, and TCRdb holds only the in-frame ones, with some missing. The sample records 2,500,000 or so clones, around 90% being singletons. The gene calls are TRBV5-1 and TRBJ2-5, with a tentative D call TRBD1 (5 bases). The source is a man in his late teens or twenties in good health. Some clones in this sample may be carry-over from other donors' samples. Sequenced: naive CD4+ T cells from PBMCs. The subset: CD45RA+ positively selected. The chain's CDR3 is CASSLGSGSKTQYF. As DNA, the CDR3 is TGCGCCAGCAGCTTGGGTTCAGGGTCGAAGACCCAGTACTTC. Full variable domain (outside the CDR3, taken from reference TRBV5-1 and TRBJ2-5): KAGVTQTPRYLIKTRGQQVTLSCSPISGHRSVSWYQQTPGQGLQFLFEYFSETQRNKGNFPGRFSGRQFSNSRSEMNVSTLELGDSALYLCASSLGSGSKTQYFGPGTRLLVL.